This T cell receptor beta chain was identified in a study of PD-L1 blockade in urothelial cancer. Looking at the study overall: Starting around 2014, patients were given atezolizumab (1,200 mg intravenously every 3 weeks).

Regarding the study as a whole: Lower than median blood TCR clonality before treatment predicted better survival.

Comment on this clone: Its antigen is still unknown.

Germline values: CDR1 LNHDA, CDR2 SQIVND (reference sequence). V lost 1 base and J lost 7, with 17 bases in between. This CDR3 is 15 amino acids long. This table comes from immunoSEQ multiplex PCR, and its TCRdb copy is limited to in-frame clones, with some not included. The sample yields more than 30,000 clones, about 87% seen once. This sequence was found in a man between 50 and 59 years old with urothelial cancer. This specimen was PBMCs, taken around atezolizumab (anti-PD-L1) treatment. V and J are TRBV19 and TRBJ2-7, with D possibly TRBD2 on 5 matching bases. The CDR3 bases are TGTGCCAGTAGTATAGGAGGGTCCCCGCGATCAGAGCAGTACTTC. Amino acids: CASSIGGSPRSEQYF.